One sample yielded the 10 T cell receptor beta chains listed below, sequenced in a study of OX40 agonist ivuxolimab in advanced cancers. Method: immunoSEQ multiplex PCR; TCRdb's copy keeps in-frame clones and lacks some. Seen here are under 95,000 clones, approximately 88% observed once, and the top ten hold approximately 1.5%. This specimen consisted of CD4+ or CD8+ T cells sorted from blood, obtained in a trial of the OX40 agonist ivuxolimab. The receptors derive from an adult with an advanced solid tumor such as melanoma, head and neck, liver or kidney cancer.

The CDR3 protein is CSVARDSGANVLTF. In DNA form, the CDR3 reads TGCAGCGTTGCCCGGGACTCTGGGGCCAACGTCCTGACTTTC. J is TRBJ2-6 and V is TRBV29-1; TRBD2 might be the D (5 bases). The CDR3 length is 14 residues. V was shortened by 4 bases and J by 0 bases, with 7 bases between the two germline ends. Per germline, CDR1 SQVTM and CDR2 ANQGSEA.

V gene TRBV7-6 combines with J gene TRBJ2-2; 7 bases align to TRBD1. Looked up from germline, CDR1 is SGHVS and CDR2 is FNYEAQ. There are 15 residues in the CDR3. With V trimmed by 1 base and J by 3 bases, 2 bases remained unmatched. CDR3 sequence: CASSLGGQHTGELFF. The DNA for the CDR3 is TGTGCCAGCAGCTTAGGGGGACAGCACACCGGGGAGCTGTTTTTT.

This chain joins TRBV7-6 and TRBJ2-2, with D uncertain. Germline CDR1 SGHVS, CDR2 FNYEAQ. Trimming took 1 base from V and 3 from J, leaving 12 bases between them. The CDR3 totals 16 residues. The CDR3 here is CASSLGRSVHTGELFF. The CDR3, as DNA: TGTGCCAGCAGCTTAGGACGATCGGTGCACACCGGGGAGCTGTTTTTT.

The chain is built from TRBV29-1 and TRBJ2-1, with a possible D match to TRBD2 (5 bases). The V and J ends lost 3 bases and 10 bases respectively, with 16 bases between them. This CDR3 region has 13 residues. Germline CDR1 SQVTM, CDR2 ANQGSEA. This chain's CDR3 is CSVDRGYSGEQFF. In DNA, the CDR3 is TGCAGCGTTGATCGAGGGTACAGTGGAGAGCAGTTCTTC.

The gene calls are TRBV6-1 and TRBJ2-1; 11 bases fit TRBD2. The J segment lost 8 bases and the V segment lost 5 bases, leaving 8 bases of the junction unmatched. The CDR3 is made up of 15 amino acids. Per germline, CDR1 MNHNS and CDR2 SASEGT. The CDR3 DNA follows: TGTGCCAGCAGTATCGAACTAGCGGGAGTTGATGAGCAGTTCTTC. Its translation: CASSIELAGVDEQFF.

V is TRBV19 and J is TRBJ2-7, with 10 bases lining up with TRBD2. After removal of 4 bases from V and 4 bases from J, the junction contained 10 bases not matched to a gene. Germline CDR1 is LNHDA and CDR2 is SQIVND (reference sequence). The CDR3 loop spans 16 amino acids. The CDR3 DNA is TGTGCCAGTAGTACTCAGCGGACTAGCGGTCGATACGAGCAGTACTTC. This sequence encodes CASSTQRTSGRYEQYF.

This chain joins TRBV7-2 and TRBJ1-5; D is unresolved. CDR1 and CDR2 from the germline V gene are SGHTA and FQGNSA. The CDR3 is 12 amino acids. With 3 bases removed from V and 4 bases from J, the gap between germline ends came to 4 bases. The DNA for the CDR3 is TGTGCCAGCAGCTTCAATAATCAGCCCCAGCATTTT. Amino acid sequence: CASSFNNQPQHF.

The chain is built from TRBV11-2 and TRBJ2-1, with D perhaps matching TRBD2 (6 bases). Germline assignment: CDR1 SGHAT and CDR2 FQNNGV. The CDR3 consists of 18 residues. V shed 0 bases and J shed 2 bases, with 17 bases lying between them. The CDR3 reads CASSLEGFIADPYNEQFF. The CDR3 DNA sequence: TGTGCCAGCAGCTTAGAGGGCTTTATAGCGGACCCCTACAATGAGCAGTTCTTC.

The V call is TRBV5-4, the J call TRBJ1-2; D uncertain. The germline V gene encodes CDR1 SGHNT and CDR2 YYREEE (reference sequence). Between the trimmed V and J ends, which lost 3 bases and 6 bases, there was a span of 12 bases. The CDR3 is made up of 13 amino acids. The chain's CDR3 is CASSSDGVHGYTF. As DNA, the CDR3 is TGTGCCAGCAGCTCCGACGGGGTGCATGGCTACACCTTC.

The CDR3 protein is CASSTGGRNEQFF. In DNA, the CDR3 is TGTGCCAGCAGCACCGGGGGCCGCAATGAGCAGTTCTTC. The chain combines TRBV11-3 with TRBJ2-1; D could derive from TRBD1 or TRBD2 (6 bases each). This CDR3 region has 13 residues. Germline V gene lookup returns CDR1 SGHNT and CDR2 YENEEA. Trimming stripped 5 bases from V and 6 bases from J, with 11 bases between.